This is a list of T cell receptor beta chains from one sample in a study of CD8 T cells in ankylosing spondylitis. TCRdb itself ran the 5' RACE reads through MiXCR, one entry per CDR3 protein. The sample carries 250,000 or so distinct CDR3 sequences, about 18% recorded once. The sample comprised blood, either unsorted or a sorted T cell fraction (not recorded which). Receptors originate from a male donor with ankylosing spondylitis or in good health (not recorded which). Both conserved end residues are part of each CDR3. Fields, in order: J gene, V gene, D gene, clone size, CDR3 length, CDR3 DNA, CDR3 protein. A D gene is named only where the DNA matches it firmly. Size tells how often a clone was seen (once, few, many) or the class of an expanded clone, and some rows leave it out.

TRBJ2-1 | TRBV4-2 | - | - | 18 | TGTGCCAGCAGCCAAGATGACGTCTATAGGAGCTCCTACAATGAGCAGTTCTTC | CASSQDDVYRSSYNEQFF
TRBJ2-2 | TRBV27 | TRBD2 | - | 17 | TGTGCCAGCAGTTTAGGACTAGCGGAGTTCAACACCGGGGAGCTGTTTTTT | CASSLGLAEFNTGELFF
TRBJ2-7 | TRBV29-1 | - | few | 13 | TGCAGCGTTGAAGATGGCCGATACTACGAGCAGTACTTC | CSVEDGRYYEQYF
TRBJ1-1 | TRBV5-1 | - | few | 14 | TGCGCCAGCAGCTTGGAGGGGGTCGGCACTGAAGCTTTCTTT | CASSLEGVGTEAFF
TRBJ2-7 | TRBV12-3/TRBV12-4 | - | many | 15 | TGTGCCAGCAGTTTTGGCGGTCCCCCGAGGTACGAGCAGTACTTC | CASSFGGPPRYEQYF
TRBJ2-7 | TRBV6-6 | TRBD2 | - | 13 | TGTGCCAGCAGTTCCGGGAGGTCTCCCGAGCAGTACTTC | CASSSGRSPEQYF
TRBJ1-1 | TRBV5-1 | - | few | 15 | TGCGCCAGCAGCCCCTCCGGGGCGATGAACACTGAAGCTTTCTTT | CASSPSGAMNTEAFF
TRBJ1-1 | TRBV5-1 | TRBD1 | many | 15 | TGCGCCAGCACTCCTTGGGCAGGGGGGAACACTGAAGCTTTCTTT | CASTPWAGGNTEAFF
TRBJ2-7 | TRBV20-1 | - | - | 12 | TGCAGTGCTAGAGACCCCAGCTACGAGCAGTACTTC | CSARDPSYEQYF
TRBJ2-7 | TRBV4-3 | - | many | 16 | TGCGCCAGCAGCCAAGAACCCTGGGGAAAAATGGGGGAGCAGTACTTC | CASSQEPWGKMGEQYF
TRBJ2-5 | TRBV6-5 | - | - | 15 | TGTGCCAGCAGTTACTGGGGAGGGGGCGGGGAGACCCAGTACTTC | CASSYWGGGGETQYF
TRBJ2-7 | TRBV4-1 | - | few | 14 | TGCGCCAGCAGCCAAGATGGTCTGGGGTCCGAGCAGTACTTC | CASSQDGLGSEQYF
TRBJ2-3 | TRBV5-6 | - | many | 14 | TGTGCCAGCAGCTTGAGTAGCGGCACAGATACGCAGTATTTT | CASSLSSGTDTQYF
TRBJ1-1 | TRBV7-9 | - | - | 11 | TGTGCCAGCACCATGGTCACTGAAGCTTTCTTT | CASTMVTEAFF
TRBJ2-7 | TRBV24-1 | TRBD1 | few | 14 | TGTGCCACCAACTCGACAGGGACCAGATACGAGCAGTACTTC | CATNSTGTRYEQYF
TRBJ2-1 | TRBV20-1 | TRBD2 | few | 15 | TGCAGTGCTAGAGGGACTAGCGGGAGTTGGAATGAGCAGTTCTTC | CSARGTSGSWNEQFF
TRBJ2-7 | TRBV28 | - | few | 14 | TGTGCCAGCAGTCCGGTGGGGGGCCCCTACGAGCAGTACTTC | CASSPVGGPYEQYF
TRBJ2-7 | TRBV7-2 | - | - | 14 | TGTGCCAGCAGCTTTGCGGAGAGCTCCTACGAGCAGTACTTC | CASSFAESSYEQYF
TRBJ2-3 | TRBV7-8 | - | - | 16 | TGTGCCAGCAGCTTAATGAGCGGAGTGTACACAGATACGCAGTATTTT | CASSLMSGVYTDTQYF
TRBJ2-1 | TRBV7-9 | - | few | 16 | TGTGCCAGCATGGGCACCATCCCTCCCCGTTACAATGAGCAGTTCTTC | CASMGTIPPRYNEQFF
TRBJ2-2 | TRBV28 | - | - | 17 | TGTGCCAGCACCAAAAGGGGAGTGGTATCGAACACCGGGGAGCTGTTTTTT | CASTKRGVVSNTGELFF
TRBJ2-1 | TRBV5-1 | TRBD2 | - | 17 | TGCGCCAGCAGCTTGGCCGGACTAGCGACCCCCTACAATGAGCAGTTCTTC | CASSLAGLATPYNEQFF
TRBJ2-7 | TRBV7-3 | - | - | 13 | TGTGCCAGCAGCTTAAACCCCCGAGGCGAGCAGTACTTC | CASSLNPRGEQYF
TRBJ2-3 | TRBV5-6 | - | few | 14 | TGTGCCAGCAGCTTGGGTTATACGGCAGATACGCAGTATTTT | CASSLGYTADTQYF
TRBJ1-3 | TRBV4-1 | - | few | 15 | TGCGCCAGCAGCCAAGATTTGGGGACTAGAAACACCATATATTTT | CASSQDLGTRNTIYF
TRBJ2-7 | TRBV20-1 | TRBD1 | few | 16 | TGCAGTGCTAGAGATCTACGGGGACAGGGGGCGCTTGAGCAGTACTTC | CSARDLRGQGALEQYF
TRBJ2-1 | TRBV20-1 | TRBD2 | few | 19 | TGCAGTGCTAGAGATCGAGATAGCGGGAGAATGGGTTCCTACAATGAGCAGTTCTTC | CSARDRDSGRMGSYNEQFF
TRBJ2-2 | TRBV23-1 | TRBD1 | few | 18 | TGCGCCAGCAGTTCTCGGGACAGGGGAAATTTTAACACCGGGGAGCTGTTTTTT | CASSSRDRGNFNTGELFF
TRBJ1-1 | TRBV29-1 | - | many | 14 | TGCAGCGTTGAAGACCACGACAGGAACACTGAAGCTTTCTTT | CSVEDHDRNTEAFF
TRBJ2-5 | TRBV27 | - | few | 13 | TGTGCCAGCAGTTTGACGGGAGAAGAGACCCAGTACTTC | CASSLTGEETQYF
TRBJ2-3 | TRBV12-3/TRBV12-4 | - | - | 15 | TGTGCCAGCAGCGCCGGGACGGTCAGCACAGATACGCAGTATTTT | CASSAGTVSTDTQYF
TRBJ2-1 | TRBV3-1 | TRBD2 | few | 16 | TGTGCCAGCAGCCACCCTAGCGGGAGGGCCTACAATGAGCAGTTCTTC | CASSHPSGRAYNEQFF
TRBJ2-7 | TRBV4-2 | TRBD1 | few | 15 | TGTGCCAGCAGCCAAGATGGGACAGGGGGACCCCGGCAGTACTTC | CASSQDGTGGPRQYF
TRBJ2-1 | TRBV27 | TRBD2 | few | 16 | TGTGCCAGCAGTTCCCCTATAGCGGGTCCCTACAATGAGCAGTTCTTC | CASSSPIAGPYNEQFF
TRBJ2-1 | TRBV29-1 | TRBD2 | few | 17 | TGCAGCGTGGATGGGCTAGCGGGAAAGGCGAATTACAATGAGCAGTTCTTC | CSVDGLAGKANYNEQFF
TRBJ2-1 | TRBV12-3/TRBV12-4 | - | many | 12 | TGTGCCAGCAGTTCCCACGGGAGTGAGCAGTTCTTC | CASSSHGSEQFF
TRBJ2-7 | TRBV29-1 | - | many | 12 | TGCAGCGCCACTCTCGCGTCAGGGGAGCAGTACTTC | CSATLASGEQYF
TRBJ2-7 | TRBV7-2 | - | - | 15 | TGTGCCAGCAGCGACCCGCACAGGGAAGCCTACGAGCAGTACTTC | CASSDPHREAYEQYF
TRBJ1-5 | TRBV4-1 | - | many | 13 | TGCGCCAGCAGCCAAGGCTTCAATCAGCCCCAGCATTTT | CASSQGFNQPQHF
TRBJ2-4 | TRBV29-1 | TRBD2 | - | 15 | TGCAGCGTTGAAGATCCATCTAGCGGGAAGAACATTCAGTACTTC | CSVEDPSSGKNIQYF
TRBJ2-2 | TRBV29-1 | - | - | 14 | TGCAGCGTTGAAGAAACAGGGTACACCGGGGAGCTGTTTTTT | CSVEETGYTGELFF
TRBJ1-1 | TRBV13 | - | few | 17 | TGTGCCAGCAGCTTAGGGAATGTCGAGATCCGAGGAACTGAAGCTTTCTTT | CASSLGNVEIRGTEAFF
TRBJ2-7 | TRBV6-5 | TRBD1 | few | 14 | TGTGCCAGCAGTTACGACAGGGGGAGGTACGAGCAGTACTTC | CASSYDRGRYEQYF
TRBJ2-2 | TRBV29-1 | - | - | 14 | TGCAGCGCCTTTTCGGGGAGGGGGACCGGGGAGCTGTTTTTT | CSAFSGRGTGELFF
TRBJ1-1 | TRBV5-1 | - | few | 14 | TGCGCCAGCAGCTGGGGGGGGGCGAACACTGAAGCTTTCTTT | CASSWGGANTEAFF
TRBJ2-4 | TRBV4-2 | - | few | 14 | TGTGCCAGCAGCCAAGTTAAGCCGCGGCACATTCAGTACTTC | CASSQVKPRHIQYF
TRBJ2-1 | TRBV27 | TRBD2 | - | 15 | TGTGCCAGCAGTTTTGGGCTAGCGGGAAACAATGAGCAGTTCTTC | CASSFGLAGNNEQFF
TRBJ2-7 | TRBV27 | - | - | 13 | TGTGCCAGCAGTTACCCTCCCGAACAAAAGATGTACTTC | CASSYPPEQKMYF
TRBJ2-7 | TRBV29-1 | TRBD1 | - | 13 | TGCAGCGTCCCGGGACAGGGTACGGGCGAGCAGTACTTC | CSVPGQGTGEQYF
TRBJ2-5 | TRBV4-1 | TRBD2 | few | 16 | TGCGCCAGCAGCCAAGACCCAAGCGGGAGGGAGGAGACCCAGTACTTC | CASSQDPSGREETQYF